This T cell receptor (beta chain) appears in the sequencing data of a study of blood T cell repertoires in COVID-19. Study information: Specimens from acute and convalescent COVID-19 originated in the United States, Italy and Spain. From T cells, B-cell-depleted T cells, or PBMCs came the material, which was cDNA or gDNA.

This clone showed up just once. The V end lost 1 base, the J end lost 12 bases, and 4 bases lay between the germline ends. Germline V CDR1 and CDR2: MNHNS, SASEGT. The CDR3 has 11 residues. Per the original methods: Reference gene primer amplification yielded estimated nucleated cell counts. Method: immunoSEQ multiplex PCR; TCRdb's copy keeps in-frame clones and lacks some. That table is the source of V, J and clone size, and D and trimming were worked out from the DNA. Of tens of thousands of clones in the sample, roughly 70% were seen once. This receptor was taken from a woman in her seventies with acute or convalescent COVID-19. This chain uses TRBV6-1 with TRBJ1-6; D gene ambiguous. The sample comprised peripheral blood. The CDR3 loop is CASSEGLPLHF. In nucleotides, the CDR3 is TGTGCCAGCAGTGAAGGTCTACCCCTCCACTTT.